This entry concerns a single T cell receptor (beta chain). The antigen is not known. This record belongs to a study of T cell responses to AZD1222 COVID-19 vaccine. Study-wide points: The donor group comprised mostly white British people and more females; the analysis possibly underestimated clonal diversity. Recipients of two AZD1222 doses showed rising Spike-specific TCR breadth and depth. As reported, nearly half of all spike-specific TCRs target variant regions that are unmutated.

TCRdb's table, derived via immunoSEQ multiplex PCR, lists solely in-frame clones and lacks some. This table holds 130,000 to 150,000 clones, approximately 93% found once. CDR3 length: 16 residues. Germline values: CDR1 SGDLS, CDR2 YYNGEE. V was shortened by 3 bases and J by 0 bases, with 10 bases between the two germline ends. The source is an adult who had recovered from COVID-19. The chain carries TRBV9 and TRBJ1-6, with no clear D. The input for sequencing was peripheral blood, taken after recovery from COVID-19. CDR3 in DNA: TGTGCCAGCAGCGCCCTTAGCGTCTCCTATAATTCACCCCTCCACTTT. This sequence encodes CASSALSVSYNSPLHF.